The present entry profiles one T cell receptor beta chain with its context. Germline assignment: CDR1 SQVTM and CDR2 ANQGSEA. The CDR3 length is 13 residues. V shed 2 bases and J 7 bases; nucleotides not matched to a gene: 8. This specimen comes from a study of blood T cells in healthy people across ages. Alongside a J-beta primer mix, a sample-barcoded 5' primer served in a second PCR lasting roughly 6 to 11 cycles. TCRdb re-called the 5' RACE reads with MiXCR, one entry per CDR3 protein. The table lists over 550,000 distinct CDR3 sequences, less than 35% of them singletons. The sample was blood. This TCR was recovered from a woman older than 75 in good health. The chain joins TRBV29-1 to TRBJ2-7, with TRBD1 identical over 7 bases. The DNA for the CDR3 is TGCAGCGTTGAAAAACAGGGGACATGGGAGCAGTACTTC. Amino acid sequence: CSVEKQGTWEQYF.